What follows is one T cell receptor beta chain and its context. Its matching antigen is unknown. The CDR3 runs to 12 residues. The germline V and J ends were trimmed by 0 bases and 5 bases, with 7 bases remaining between them. Germline V gene data show CDR1 as GTSNPN and CDR2 as SVGIG (reference sequence). Libraries were prepared by immunoSEQ multiplex PCR; TCRdb keeps only in-frame clonotypes and omits some of them. The sample includes about 100,000 clones, about 88% of them seen just once. The data were taken from a study of graft-versus-host responses after intestinal transplantation. Study conclusions and caveats: Recipient marrow harbored GvH clones, some of which surfaced first in ileum or blood.

The starting material was unstimulated CD4+ T cells sorted from spleen or lymph node cells, obtained before transplant. This receptor was taken from a human donor who was the organ donor for an intestinal transplant. This chain joins TRBV30 and TRBJ1-1, with D possibly being TRBD1 (5 bases). This CDR3 is CAWSVTETEAFF. CDR3 coding DNA: TGTGCCTGGAGTGTGACAGAGACTGAAGCTTTCTTT.